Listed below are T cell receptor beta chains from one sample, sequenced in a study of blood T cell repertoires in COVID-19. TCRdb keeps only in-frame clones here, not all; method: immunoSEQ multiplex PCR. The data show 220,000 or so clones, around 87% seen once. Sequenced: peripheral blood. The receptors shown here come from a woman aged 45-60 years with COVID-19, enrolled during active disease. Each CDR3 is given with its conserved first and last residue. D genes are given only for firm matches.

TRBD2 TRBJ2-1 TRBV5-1 CASTPGGNEQFF TGCGCCAGCACCCCGGGGGGTAATGAGCAGTTCTTC
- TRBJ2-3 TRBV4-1 CASSPGLLYTDTQYF TGCGCCAGCAGCCCGGGACTGCTATACACAGATACGCAGTATTTT
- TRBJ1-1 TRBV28 CASSSATASHTEAFF TGTGCCAGCAGCTCTGCGACAGCTTCTCACACTGAAGCTTTCTTT
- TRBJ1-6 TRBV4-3 CASSQELDVADYNSPLHF TGCGCCAGCAGCCAAGAACTAGACGTGGCTGACTATAATTCACCCCTCCACTTT
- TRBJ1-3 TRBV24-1 CATSGGGSGNTIYF TGTGCCACCAGTGGCGGCGGTTCTGGAAACACCATATATTTT
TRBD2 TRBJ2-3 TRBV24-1 CATSDWTSGAPDTQYF TGTGCCACCAGTGATTGGACTAGCGGGGCACCGGATACGCAGTATTTT
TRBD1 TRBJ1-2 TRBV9 CASSPGGFGQGDYGYTF TGTGCCAGCAGCCCAGGCGGGTTCGGGCAGGGGGACTATGGCTACACCTTC
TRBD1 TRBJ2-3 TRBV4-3 CASSQDPPRTGLDTQYF TGCGCCAGCAGCCAAGATCCCCCCCGGACAGGGCTCGATACGCAGTATTTT
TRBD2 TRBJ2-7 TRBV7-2 CASSARLAGSNYEQYF TGTGCCAGCAGCGCTAGACTAGCGGGGAGTAACTACGAGCAGTACTTC
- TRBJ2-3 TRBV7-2 CASSLSSLAGRNTDTQYF TGTGCCAGCAGCTTAAGTAGCCTCGCGGGGAGAAACACAGATACGCAGTATTTT
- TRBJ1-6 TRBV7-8 CASSSQYRESSYNSPLHF TGTGCCAGCAGCTCCCAATACAGGGAAAGCTCCTATAATTCACCCCTCCACTTT
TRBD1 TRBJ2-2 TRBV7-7 CASSSRTGGIVGTGELFF TGTGCCAGCAGCTCTCGGACAGGGGGCATCGTTGGTACCGGGGAGCTGTTTTTT
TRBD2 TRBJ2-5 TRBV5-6 CASSPGLGLQETQYF TGTGCCAGCAGCCCGGGACTAGGCTTACAAGAGACCCAGTACTTC
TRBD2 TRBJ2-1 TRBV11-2 CASSLPLAGAPSLFF TGTGCCAGCAGCCTCCCCCTAGCGGGGGCCCCGAGCCTGTTCTTC
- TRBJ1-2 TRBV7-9 CASSSQPIYGYTF TGTGCCAGCAGCTCACAGCCGATCTATGGCTACACCTTC
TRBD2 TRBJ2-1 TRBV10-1 CASSLPGLGNNEQFF TGCGCCAGCAGTTTACCGGGACTAGGGAACAATGAGCAGTTCTTC